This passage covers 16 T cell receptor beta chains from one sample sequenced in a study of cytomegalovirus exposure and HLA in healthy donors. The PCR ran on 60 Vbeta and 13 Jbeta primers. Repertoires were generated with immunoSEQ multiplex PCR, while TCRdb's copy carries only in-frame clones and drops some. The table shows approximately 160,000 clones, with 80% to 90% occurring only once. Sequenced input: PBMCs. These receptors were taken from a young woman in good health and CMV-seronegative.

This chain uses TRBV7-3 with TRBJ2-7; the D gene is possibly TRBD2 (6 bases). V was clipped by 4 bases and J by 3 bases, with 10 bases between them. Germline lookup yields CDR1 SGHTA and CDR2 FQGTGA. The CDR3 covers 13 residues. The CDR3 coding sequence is TGTGCCAGCAGCTCCACCGGGGGCTACGAGCAGTACTTC. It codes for CASSSTGGYEQYF.

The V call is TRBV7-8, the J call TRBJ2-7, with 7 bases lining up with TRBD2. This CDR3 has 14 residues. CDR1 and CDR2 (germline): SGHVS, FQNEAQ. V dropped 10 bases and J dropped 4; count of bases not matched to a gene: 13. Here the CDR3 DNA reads TGTGCCACCGAGTCCGAGGGAGGGCCGTACGAGCAGTACTTC. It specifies CATESEGGPYEQYF.

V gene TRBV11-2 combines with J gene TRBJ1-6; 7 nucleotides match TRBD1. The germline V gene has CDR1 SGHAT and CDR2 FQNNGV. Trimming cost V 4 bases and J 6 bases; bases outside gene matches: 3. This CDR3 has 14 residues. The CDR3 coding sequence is TGTGCCAGCAGCTGGGGACAGATTAATTCACCCCTCCACTTT. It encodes CASSWGQINSPLHF.

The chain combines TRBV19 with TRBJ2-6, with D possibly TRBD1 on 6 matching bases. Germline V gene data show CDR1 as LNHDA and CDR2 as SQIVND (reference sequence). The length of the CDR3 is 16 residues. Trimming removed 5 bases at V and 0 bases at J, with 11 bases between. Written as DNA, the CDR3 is TGTGCCAGTAGTCAGGGGACACGCTCTGGGGCCAACGTCCTGACTTTC. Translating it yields CASSQGTRSGANVLTF.

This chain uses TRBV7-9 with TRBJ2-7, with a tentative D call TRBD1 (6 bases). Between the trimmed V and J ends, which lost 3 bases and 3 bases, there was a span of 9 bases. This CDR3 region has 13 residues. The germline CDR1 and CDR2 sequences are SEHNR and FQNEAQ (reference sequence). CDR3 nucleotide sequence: TGTGCCAGCAGCTTTACAGGGTTCTACGAGCAGTACTTC. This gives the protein CASSFTGFYEQYF.

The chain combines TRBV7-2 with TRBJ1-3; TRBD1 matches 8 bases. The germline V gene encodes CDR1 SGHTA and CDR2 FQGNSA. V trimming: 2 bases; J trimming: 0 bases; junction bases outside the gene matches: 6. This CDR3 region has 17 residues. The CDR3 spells CASSLRTGGGSGNTIYF. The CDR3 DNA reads TGTGCCAGCAGCTTAAGAACAGGGGGAGGCTCTGGAAACACCATATATTTT. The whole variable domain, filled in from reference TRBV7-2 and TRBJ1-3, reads GAGVSQSPSNKVTEKGKDVELRCDPISGHTALYWYRQSLGQGLEFLIYFQGNSAPDKSGLPSDRFSAERTGGSVSTLTIQRTQQEDSAVYLCASSLRTGGGSGNTIYFGEGSWLTVV.

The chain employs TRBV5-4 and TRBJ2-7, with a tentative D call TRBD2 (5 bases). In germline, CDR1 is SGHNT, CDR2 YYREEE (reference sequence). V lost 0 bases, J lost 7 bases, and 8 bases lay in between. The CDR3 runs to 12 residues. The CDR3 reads CASSLGEREQYF. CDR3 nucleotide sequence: TGTGCCAGCAGCTTGGGCGAGCGGGAGCAGTACTTC.

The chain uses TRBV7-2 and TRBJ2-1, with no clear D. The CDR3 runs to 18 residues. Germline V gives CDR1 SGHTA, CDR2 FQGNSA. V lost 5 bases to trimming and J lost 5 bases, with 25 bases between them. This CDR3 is CASSPYVSGGPLNNEQFF. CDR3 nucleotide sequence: TGTGCCAGCAGCCCATACGTGAGTGGCGGCCCACTAAACAATGAGCAGTTCTTC.

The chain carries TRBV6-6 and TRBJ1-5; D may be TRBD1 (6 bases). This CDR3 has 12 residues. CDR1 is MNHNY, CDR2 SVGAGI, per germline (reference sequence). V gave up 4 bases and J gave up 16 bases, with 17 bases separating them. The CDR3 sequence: CASSFGRDIKHF. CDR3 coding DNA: TGTGCCAGCAGTTTCGGACGGGACATTAAACATTTT.

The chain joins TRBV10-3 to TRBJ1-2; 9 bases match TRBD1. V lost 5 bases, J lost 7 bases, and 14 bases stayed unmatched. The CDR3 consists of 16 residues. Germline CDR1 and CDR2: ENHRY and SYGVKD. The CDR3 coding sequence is TGTGCCATCAGTCAACAGGGGGCTAGGAGGCATGGTGGCTACACCTTC. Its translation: CAISQQGARRHGGYTF.

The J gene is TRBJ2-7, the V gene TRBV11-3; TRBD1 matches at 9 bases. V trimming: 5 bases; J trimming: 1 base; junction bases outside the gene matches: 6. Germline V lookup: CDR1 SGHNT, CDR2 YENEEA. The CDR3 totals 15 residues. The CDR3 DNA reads TGTGCCAGCAGCGTAGGGACAGGGAGATCCTACGAGCAGTACTTC. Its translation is CASSVGTGRSYEQYF.

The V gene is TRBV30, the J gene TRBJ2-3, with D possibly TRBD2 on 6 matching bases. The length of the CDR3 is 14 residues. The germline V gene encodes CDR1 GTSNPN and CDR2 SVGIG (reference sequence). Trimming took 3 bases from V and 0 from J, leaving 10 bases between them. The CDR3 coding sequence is TGTGCCTGGAGCCTGGGGGGAAGCACAGATACGCAGTATTTT. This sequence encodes CAWSLGGSTDTQYF.

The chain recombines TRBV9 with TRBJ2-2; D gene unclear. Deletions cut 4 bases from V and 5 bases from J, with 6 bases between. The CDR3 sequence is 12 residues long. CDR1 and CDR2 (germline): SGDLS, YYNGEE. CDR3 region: CASSSYTGELFF. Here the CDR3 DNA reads TGTGCCAGCAGCTCCTATACCGGGGAGCTGTTTTTT. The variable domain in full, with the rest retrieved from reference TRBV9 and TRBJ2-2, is DSGVTQTPKHLITATGQRVTLRCSPRSGDLSVYWYQQSLDQGLQFLIQYYNGEERAKGNILERFSAQQFPDLHSELNLSSLELGDSALYFCASSSYTGELFFGEGSRLTVL.

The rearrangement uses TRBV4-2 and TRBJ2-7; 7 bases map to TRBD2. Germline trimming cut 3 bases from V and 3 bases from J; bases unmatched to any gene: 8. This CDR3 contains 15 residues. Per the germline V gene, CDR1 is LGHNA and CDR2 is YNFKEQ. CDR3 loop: CASSHPGEGHYEQYF. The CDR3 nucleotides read TGTGCCAGCAGCCATCCGGGGGAGGGTCACTACGAGCAGTACTTC.

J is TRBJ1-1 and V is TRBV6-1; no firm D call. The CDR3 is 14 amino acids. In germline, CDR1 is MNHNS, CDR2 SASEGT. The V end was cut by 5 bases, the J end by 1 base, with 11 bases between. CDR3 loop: CASSPPSRNTEAFF. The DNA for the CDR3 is TGTGCCAGCAGTCCTCCGTCGCGGAACACTGAAGCTTTCTTT.

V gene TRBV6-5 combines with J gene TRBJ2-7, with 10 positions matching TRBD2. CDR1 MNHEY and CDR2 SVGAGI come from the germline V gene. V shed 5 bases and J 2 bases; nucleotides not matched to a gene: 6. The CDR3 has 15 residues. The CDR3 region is CASSVLAGPPYEQYF. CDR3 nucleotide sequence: TGTGCCAGCAGTGTACTAGCGGGGCCACCCTACGAGCAGTACTTC.